This T cell receptor (beta chain) was recovered during a study of T cell clusters in autoimmune cytopenias. In the study overall: Per sample, median TRB depth was approximately 54,000 reads, yielding a median roughly 2,200 distinct clonotypes.

TRB was amplified by touch-down multiplex PCR, primer pools A and B combined. TCRdb reprocessed the multiplex PCR reads; each CDR3 protein has one entry and no DNA is given. The table lists 3,500 to 5,000 distinct CDR3 sequences. Each sample's input was 250 to 300 ng genomic DNA, 30,000 to 45,000 genome equivalents. These same data were also listed under a study on T cell repertoires in aging, cancer and after chemotherapy. That source notes: Patients with chronic lymphocytic leukemia were sampled before and after fludarabine- or bendamustine-based chemotherapy.

Sequencing used peripheral blood. The clonotype comes from a human donor with an autoimmune cytopenia or autoimmune hepatitis (not recorded which).

CDR3 residues: CASSEGQGAFYEQYF. The chain employs TRBV6-1 and TRBJ2-7; TCRdb calls TRBD1, which cannot be checked without DNA. The CDR3 has 15 amino acids. Germline CDR1 and CDR2: MNHNS and SASEGT.